Shown below are 30 T cell receptor beta chains from a single sample sequenced in a study of shared clonotypes between healthy human individuals. This table comes from immunoSEQ multiplex PCR, and its TCRdb copy is limited to in-frame clones, with some not included. The table lists 1,100,000 or so clones, approximately 80% of them singletons. The specimen was memory CD4+ T cells from PBMCs. The subset here: CD45RA-negative fraction. These receptors originate from a young man in good health. Some clones in this sample may be carry-over from other donors' samples.

This chain joins TRBV6-5 and TRBJ2-3; the D call may be TRBD1 or TRBD2 (5 bases each). Germline loops: CDR1 MNHEY, CDR2 SVGAGI. V was shortened by 6 bases and J by 3 bases, with 13 bases between the two germline ends. The CDR3 contains 14 residues. CDR3 DNA: TGTGCCAGCAGCCCCAGGGAGACGACAGATACGCAGTATTTT. It yields the protein CASSPRETTDTQYF.

The DNA for the CDR3 is TGTGCCAGCAGCCCAGGACAGGGGGCGTTTAGGGAGACCCAGTACTTC. Protein: CASSPGQGAFRETQYF. The chain has TRBV11-2 and TRBJ2-5; TRBD1 matches at 11 bases. The CDR3 is made up of 16 amino acids. CDR1 is SGHAT, CDR2 FQNNGV, per germline. Germline trimming cut 5 bases from V and 5 bases from J; bases unmatched to any gene: 10.

V gene TRBV5-6 combines with J gene TRBJ2-2, with TRBD1 as a possible D gene (6 bases). The V end was cut by 0 bases, the J end by 6 bases, with 9 bases between. Germline CDR1 is SGHDT and CDR2 is YYEEEE. The CDR3 runs 14 residues. CDR3 in amino acids: CASSLAGQPGELFF. The CDR3 DNA reads as TGTGCCAGCAGCTTGGCCGGACAGCCCGGGGAGCTGTTTTTT.

The genes are TRBV19 and TRBJ2-6; 7 bases match TRBD1. This CDR3 has 14 residues. CDR1 LNHDA and CDR2 SQIVND come from the germline V gene (reference sequence). V lost 5 bases to trimming and J lost 12 bases; unmatched junction nucleotides: 10. This CDR3 is CASSPQDRPGVLTF. The CDR3 DNA is TGTGCCAGTAGTCCCCAGGACAGGCCGGGCGTCCTGACTTTC.

Regarding this clone: A much more abundant neighbour one base away suggests this may be a read error. This sequence joins TRBV7-8 and TRBJ2-7; a possible D gene is TRBD2 (6 bases). CDR1 is SGHVS and CDR2 is FQNEAQ in the germline V gene. The CDR3 is 14 amino acids. The V end was cut by 0 bases, the J end by 0 bases, with 6 bases between. DNA for the CDR3: TGTGCCAGCAGCTTAGCGCGGGGCTCCTACGAGCAGTACTTC. This sequence encodes CASSLARGSYEQYF.

The rearrangement links TRBV5-4 to TRBJ2-3; 13 nucleotides agree with TRBD2. Per the germline V gene, CDR1 is SGHNT and CDR2 is YYREEE (reference sequence). With V trimmed by 5 bases and J by 0 bases, 6 bases remained unmatched. The CDR3 covers 17 residues. CDR3 DNA: TGTGCCAGCAGTTCCGGACTAGCGGGAGAGAGCACAGATACGCAGTATTTT. It translates to CASSSGLAGESTDTQYF.

This clone was observed a single time. The rearrangement links TRBV30 to TRBJ1-5; 7 bases match TRBD1. Unmatched junction bases numbered 16, after V lost 4 bases and J lost 7 bases. The CDR3 has 16 residues. CDR1 GTSNPN and CDR2 SVGIG come from the germline V gene (reference sequence). CDR3 sequence (DNA): TGTGCCTGGAATGATCCCGGGACAGCAGGAGGACAGCCCCAGCATTTT. Encoded protein: CAWNDPGTAGGQPQHF.

The chain joins TRBV6-1 to TRBJ2-5, with TRBD2 matching over 9 bases. Germline V gene sequence: CDR1 MNHNS, CDR2 SASEGT. V was pared by 4 bases and J by 0 bases, with 15 bases of the junction left unmatched. The CDR3 runs to 19 residues. The DNA for the CDR3 is TGTGCCAGCAGTGTCCAACGTCGGCGGTCTAGCGGGGACCAAGAGACCCAGTACTTC. It is translated as CASSVQRRRSSGDQETQYF.

The chain uses TRBV4-1 and TRBJ2-3; D call uncertain. The germline V gene has CDR1 MGHRA and CDR2 YSYEKL. With 1 base removed from V and 1 base from J, the gap between germline ends came to 6 bases. This CDR3 comprises 14 residues. CDR3 nucleotides: TGCGCCAGCAGCCAAGTCCAGGGCACAGATACGCAGTATTTT. This encodes CASSQVQGTDTQYF.

The chain links TRBV7-9 to TRBJ1-1; D possibly corresponds to TRBD1 (6 bases). Germline V gene sequence: CDR1 SEHNR, CDR2 FQNEAQ (reference sequence). This CDR3 spans 13 amino acids. Trimming pared 4 bases from V and 5 bases from J, leaving 11 bases between. The DNA for the CDR3 is TGTGCCAGCAGCTCTGAACAGGGTACTGAAGCTTTCTTT. As protein: CASSSEQGTEAFF.

This chain uses TRBV28 with TRBJ1-2; tentative D call: TRBD1 (6 bases). CDR1 is MDHEN and CDR2 is SYDVKM in the germline V gene. V was cut by 8 bases and J by 0 bases, with 16 bases left in between. CDR3 length: 15 amino acids. In nucleotides, the CDR3 is TGTGCCAGCGGAGACGGGACACCCACTAACTATGGCTACACCTTC. Protein: CASGDGTPTNYGYTF.

The CDR3 protein is CASSARESEYNEQFF. CDR3 DNA sequence: TGTGCCAGCAGTGCCCGGGAGAGCGAATACAATGAGCAGTTCTTC. The V gene is TRBV27, the J gene TRBJ2-1, with D perhaps matching TRBD2 (6 bases). The CDR3 is 15 amino acids. CDR1 is MNHEY and CDR2 is SMNVEV in the germline V gene (reference sequence). With 5 bases removed from V and 4 bases from J, the gap between germline ends came to 15 bases.

The chain combines TRBV5-1 with TRBJ2-4, with TRBD2 matching over 13 bases. There are 16 residues in the CDR3. Unmatched junction bases numbered 8, after V lost 4 bases and J lost 7 bases. Germline-derived CDR1 and CDR2 are SGHRS and YFSETQ. This CDR3 reads CASSPGLAGSRNIQYF. In nucleotides, the CDR3 is TGCGCCAGCAGCCCGGGACTAGCGGGATCTCGGAACATTCAGTACTTC.

Only a few counts were recorded for this clone. The gene calls are TRBV10-3 and TRBJ2-3; D unclear. CDR1 is ENHRY and CDR2 is SYGVKD in the germline V gene. CDR3 length: 11 residues. V lost 8 bases and J 6 bases, leaving 9 bases between the germline ends. The chain's CDR3 is CAIATEDTQYF. In nucleotides, the CDR3 is TGTGCCATCGCCACGGAGGATACGCAGTATTTT.

As to this clone: Other DNA sequences within the sample encode an identical CDR3. This chain uses TRBV5-4 with TRBJ1-3; D call uncertain. Germline V gives CDR1 SGHNT, CDR2 YYREEE (reference sequence). Trimming removed 0 bases from V and 4 bases from J, with 5 bases in between. CDR3 length: 13 residues. CDR3 sequence (DNA): TGTGCCAGCAGCTTGGCTGGGGGAAACACCATATATTTT. It yields the protein CASSLAGGNTIYF. The full variable domain, in which reference TRBV5-4 and TRBJ1-3 provide the parts outside the CDR3, is ETGVTQSPTHLIKTRGQQVTLRCSSQSGHNTVSWYQQALGQGPQFIFQYYREEENGRGNFPPRFSGLQFPNYSSELNVNALELDDSALYLCASSLAGGNTIYFGEGSWLTVV.

This chain uses TRBV5-1 with TRBJ1-4; 8 bases agree with TRBD1. The J segment lost 7 bases and the V segment lost 5 bases, leaving 10 bases of the junction unmatched. The germline CDR1 and CDR2 sequences are SGHRS and YFSETQ. This CDR3 is built from 15 residues. CDR3 sequence: CASSWTGQGGEKLFF. The CDR3 nucleotides are TGCGCCAGCAGTTGGACTGGACAGGGAGGTGAAAAACTGTTTTTT.

The gene calls are TRBV27 and TRBJ1-5; D remains unclear. Germline values: CDR1 MNHEY, CDR2 SMNVEV (reference sequence). CDR3 size: 15 residues. V was clipped by 5 bases and J by 5 bases, with 16 bases between them. The CDR3 DNA sequence: TGTGCCAGCAGTGGCCTCGGACGGGGAGATCAGCCCCAGCATTTT. It yields the protein CASSGLGRGDQPQHF.

The chain links TRBV10-3 to TRBJ2-3; D is unclear. The CDR3 extends over 13 amino acids. Trimming removed 6 bases at V and 0 bases at J, with 7 bases between. Germline V lookup: CDR1 ENHRY, CDR2 SYGVKD. The chain's CDR3 is CAISYGSTDTQYF. The CDR3 DNA reads TGTGCCATCAGCTACGGTAGCACAGATACGCAGTATTTT.

On this clone: Other DNA sequences within the sample encode an identical CDR3. CDR3 residues: CASSLLRDTQYF. The DNA of the CDR3 is TGTGCCAGCAGCCTCCTGCGGGATACGCAGTATTTT. This chain connects TRBV28 to TRBJ2-3; D is undetermined. Germline CDR1 reads MDHEN; CDR2 reads SYDVKM. The length of the CDR3 is 12 residues. Trimming cost V 6 bases and J 6 bases, with 10 bases left between them. Variable domain in full (rest from reference TRBV28 and TRBJ2-3): DVKVTQSSRYLVKRTGEKVFLECVQDMDHENMFWYRQDPGLGLRLIYFSYDVKMKEKGDIPEGYSVSREKKERFSLILESASTNQTSMYLCASSLLRDTQYFGPGTRLTVL.

This chain connects TRBV2 to TRBJ2-1; D ambiguous. V lost 7 bases and J lost 6, with 7 bases in between. The CDR3 totals 11 residues. Germline lookup yields CDR1 SNHLY and CDR2 FYNNEI. In DNA, the CDR3 is TGTGCCAGCAAATTCAGCAATGAGCAGTTCTTC. This translates into CASKFSNEQFF.

J is TRBJ2-7 and V is TRBV7-3; D is possibly TRBD2 (6 bases). The CDR3 contains 15 residues. The germline V and J ends were trimmed by 5 bases and 6 bases, with 20 bases remaining between them. Germline V CDR1 and CDR2: SGHTA, FQGTGA. The chain's CDR3 is CASSTPGTSSPEQYF. The DNA of the CDR3 is TGTGCCAGCAGCACCCCCGGGACTTCTTCACCCGAGCAGTACTTC.

For the CDR3, the DNA is TGCAGCGTCAGGGGCGGACACGGGGCGTACGAGCAGTACTTC. It yields the protein CSVRGGHGAYEQYF. V usage is TRBV29-1 and J usage is TRBJ2-7; perhaps TRBD1 as D (6 bases). Germline CDR1 SQVTM, CDR2 ANQGSEA. With 6 bases removed from V and 4 bases from J, the gap between germline ends came to 19 bases. The length of the CDR3 is 14 residues.

This clone came up a few times. This chain uses TRBV7-2 with TRBJ1-2; D is perhaps TRBD1 (6 bases). Trimming left V 5 bases short and J 4 bases short, with 14 bases between. The CDR3 runs to 14 residues. The germline CDR1 and CDR2 sequences are SGHTA and FQGNSA. CDR3 protein: CASSRGGGSYGYTF. DNA for the CDR3: TGTGCCAGCAGCCGAGGAGGGGGGAGCTATGGCTACACCTTC.

The CDR3 sequence is CASSLGQLYGYTF. The CDR3 DNA reads as TGTGCCAGCAGTTTGGGACAGTTATATGGCTACACCTTC. The V and J genes are TRBV6-1 and TRBJ1-2; the match to TRBD1 covers 7 bases. The CDR3 length is 13 residues. The junction had 5 bases not matched to a gene; V was cut back by 5 bases and J by 5 bases. CDR1 and CDR2 (germline): MNHNS, SASEGT.

This rearrangement joins TRBV5-1 to TRBJ2-4, with 9 bases identical to TRBD1. Germline V lookup: CDR1 SGHRS, CDR2 YFSETQ. The CDR3 length is 16 residues. The V segment lost 7 bases and the J segment 1 base; nucleotides outside the gene matches: 9. The CDR3 coding sequence is TGCGCCAGCGGTCCCGGGACAGGGTTGGCCAAAAACATTCAGTACTTC. This encodes CASGPGTGLAKNIQYF.

This chain joins TRBV4-1 and TRBJ2-1, with D tentatively TRBD1 (6 bases). The CDR3 has 16 amino acids. Trimming removed 1 base from V and 1 base from J, with 11 bases in between. The germline V gene encodes CDR1 MGHRA and CDR2 YSYEKL. CDR3 bases: TGCGCCAGCAGCCAAGGACGGGGACAATCCTACAATGAGCAGTTCTTC. This gives the protein CASSQGRGQSYNEQFF.

The chain recombines TRBV6-1 with TRBJ1-3, with TRBD1 matching over 7 bases. CDR1 is MNHNS, CDR2 SASEGT, per germline. The trim removed 4 bases at V and 3 bases at J, leaving 6 bases unmatched. CDR3 length: 15 residues. The CDR3 region has the DNA TGTGCCAGCAGTGCCCGACAGGGACGTGGAAACACCATATATTTT. This translates into CASSARQGRGNTIYF.

This clone was detected only once. This rearrangement joins TRBV5-1 to TRBJ2-7; 10 bases map to TRBD2. This CDR3 is 15 amino acids long. The ends lost 1 base at V and 2 bases at J; junction bases unmatched: 3. CDR1 SGHRS and CDR2 YFSETQ come from the germline V gene. The CDR3 loop reads CASSLTSGATYEQYF. CDR3 sequence (DNA): TGCGCCAGCAGCTTGACTAGCGGGGCCACCTACGAGCAGTACTTC.

This clone was detected a few times. The chain recombines TRBV5-4 with TRBJ1-2, with 9 bases identical to TRBD1. The germline V gene has CDR1 SGHNT and CDR2 YYREEE (reference sequence). V lost 0 bases to trimming and J lost 6 bases; unmatched junction nucleotides: 3. This CDR3 has 14 residues. The CDR3, as DNA: TGTGCCAGCAGCTTGGTGCGGACAGGGGATGGCTACACCTTC. This sequence encodes CASSLVRTGDGYTF.

This chain connects TRBV9 to TRBJ1-3; no clear D. The CDR3 spans 15 residues. Germline V gene sequence: CDR1 SGDLS, CDR2 YYNGEE. V shed 0 bases and J shed 2 bases, with 9 bases lying between them. The CDR3 bases are TGTGCCAGCAGCGTAGCGATGGGGACTGGAAACACCATATATTTT. This translates into CASSVAMGTGNTIYF.